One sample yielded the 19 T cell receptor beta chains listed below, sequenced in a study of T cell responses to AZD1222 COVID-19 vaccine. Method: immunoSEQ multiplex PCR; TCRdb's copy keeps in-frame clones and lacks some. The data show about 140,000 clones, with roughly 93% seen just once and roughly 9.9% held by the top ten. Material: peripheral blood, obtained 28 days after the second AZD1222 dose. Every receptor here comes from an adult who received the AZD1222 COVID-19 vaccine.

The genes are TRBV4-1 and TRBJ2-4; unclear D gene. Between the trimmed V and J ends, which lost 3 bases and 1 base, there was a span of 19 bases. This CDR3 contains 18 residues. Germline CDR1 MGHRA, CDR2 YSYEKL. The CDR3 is CASSQGLKGLGAKNIQYF. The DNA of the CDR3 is TGCGCCAGCAGCCAGGGATTAAAAGGTCTTGGCGCCAAAAACATTCAGTACTTC.

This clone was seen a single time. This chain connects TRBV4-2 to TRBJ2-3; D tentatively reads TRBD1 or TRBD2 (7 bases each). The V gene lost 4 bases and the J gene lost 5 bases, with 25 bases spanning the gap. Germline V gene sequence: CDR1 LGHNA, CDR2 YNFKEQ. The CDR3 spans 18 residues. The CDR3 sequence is CASSRDSGQRGRRDTQYF. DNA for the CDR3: TGTGCCAGCAGCCGAGATTCGGGACAGCGGGGAAGAAGAGATACGCAGTATTTT.

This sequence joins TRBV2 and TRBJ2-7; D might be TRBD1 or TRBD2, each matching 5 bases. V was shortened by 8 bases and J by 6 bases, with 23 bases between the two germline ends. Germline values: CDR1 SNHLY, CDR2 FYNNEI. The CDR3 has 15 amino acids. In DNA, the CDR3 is TGTGCCAGCCGAGGTATATGGGACCTCTTAGGCGAGCAGTACGTC. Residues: CASRGIWDLLGEQYV.

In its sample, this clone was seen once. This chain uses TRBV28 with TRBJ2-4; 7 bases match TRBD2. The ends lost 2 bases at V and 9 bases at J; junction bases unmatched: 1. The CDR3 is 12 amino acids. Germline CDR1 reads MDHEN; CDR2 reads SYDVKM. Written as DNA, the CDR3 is TGTGCCAGCAGTTTAGGGGAGGGCATTCAGTACTTC. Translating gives CASSLGEGIQYF.

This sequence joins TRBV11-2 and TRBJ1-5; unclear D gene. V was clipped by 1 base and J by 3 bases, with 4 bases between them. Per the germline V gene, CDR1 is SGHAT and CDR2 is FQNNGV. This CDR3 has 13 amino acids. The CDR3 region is CASSLGPNQPQHF. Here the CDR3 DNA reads TGTGCCAGCAGCTTAGGGCCCAATCAGCCCCAGCATTTT.

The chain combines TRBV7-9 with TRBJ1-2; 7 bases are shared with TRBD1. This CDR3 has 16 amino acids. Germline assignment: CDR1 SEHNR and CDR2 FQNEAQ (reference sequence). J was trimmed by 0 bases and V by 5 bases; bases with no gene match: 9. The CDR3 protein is CASSQHGQEANYGYTF. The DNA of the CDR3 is TGTGCCAGCAGCCAGCACGGACAGGAGGCTAACTATGGCTACACCTTC.

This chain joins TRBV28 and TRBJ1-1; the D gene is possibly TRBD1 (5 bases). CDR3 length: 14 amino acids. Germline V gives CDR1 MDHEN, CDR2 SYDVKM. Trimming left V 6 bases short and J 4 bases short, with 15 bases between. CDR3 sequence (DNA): TGTGCCAGCAGCAGCAGGGAGGGGAGCACTGAAGCTTTCTTT. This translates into CASSSREGSTEAFF.

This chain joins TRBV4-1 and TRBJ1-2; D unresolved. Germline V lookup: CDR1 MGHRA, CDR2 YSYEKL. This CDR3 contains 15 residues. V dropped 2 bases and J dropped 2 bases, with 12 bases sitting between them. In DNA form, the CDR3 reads TGCGCCAGCAGCCAAATGGGAATAGGGAACTATGGCTACACCTTC. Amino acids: CASSQMGIGNYGYTF.

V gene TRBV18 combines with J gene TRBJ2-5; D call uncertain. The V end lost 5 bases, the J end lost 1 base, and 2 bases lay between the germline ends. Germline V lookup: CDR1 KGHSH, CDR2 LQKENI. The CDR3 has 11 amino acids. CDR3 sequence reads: CASSSQETQYF. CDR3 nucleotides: TGTGCCAGCTCATCCCAAGAGACCCAGTACTTC. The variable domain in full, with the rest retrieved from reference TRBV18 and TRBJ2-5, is NAGVMQNPRHLVRRRGQEARLRCSPMKGHSHVYWYRQLPEEGLKFMVYLQKENIIDESGMPKERFSAEFPKEGPSILRIQQVVRGDSAAYFCASSSQETQYFGPGTRLLVL.

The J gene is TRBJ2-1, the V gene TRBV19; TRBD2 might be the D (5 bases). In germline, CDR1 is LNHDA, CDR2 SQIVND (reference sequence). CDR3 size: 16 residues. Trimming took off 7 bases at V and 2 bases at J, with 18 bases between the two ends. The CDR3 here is CASNGILNTPYNEQFF. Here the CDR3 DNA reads TGTGCCAGTAACGGGATACTCAATACTCCCTACAATGAGCAGTTCTTC.

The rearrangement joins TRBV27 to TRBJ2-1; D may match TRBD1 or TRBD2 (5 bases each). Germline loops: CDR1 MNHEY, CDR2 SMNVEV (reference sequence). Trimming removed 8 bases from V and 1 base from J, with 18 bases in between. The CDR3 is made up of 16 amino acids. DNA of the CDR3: TGTGCCAGCCGTGTCGGGGCAGGGCTTTCCTACAATGAGCAGTTCTTC. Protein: CASRVGAGLSYNEQFF.

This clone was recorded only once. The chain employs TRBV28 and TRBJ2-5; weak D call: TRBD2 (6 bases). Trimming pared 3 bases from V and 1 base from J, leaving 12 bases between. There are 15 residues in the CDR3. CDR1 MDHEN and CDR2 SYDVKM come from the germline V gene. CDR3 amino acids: CASSLGGMGQETQYF. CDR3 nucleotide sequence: TGTGCCAGCAGTTTGGGGGGTATGGGCCAAGAGACCCAGTACTTC.

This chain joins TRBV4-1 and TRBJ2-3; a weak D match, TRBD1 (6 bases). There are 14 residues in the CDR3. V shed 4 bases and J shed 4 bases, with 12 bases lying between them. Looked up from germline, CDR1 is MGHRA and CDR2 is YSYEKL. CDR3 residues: CASSPQGDSDTQYF. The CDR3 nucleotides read TGCGCCAGCAGCCCACAGGGCGATTCAGATACGCAGTATTTT.

In DNA, the CDR3 is TGCGCCAGCAGCCAAGGGGCAGGGGGCAACTATGGCTACACCTTC. This codes for CASSQGAGGNYGYTF. The chain is built from TRBV4-1 and TRBJ1-2; 8 nucleotides match TRBD1. Germline-derived CDR1 and CDR2 are MGHRA and YSYEKL. This CDR3 has 15 residues. The V gene end was trimmed by 1 base and the J gene end by 2 bases; junction bases not matched to a gene: 3.

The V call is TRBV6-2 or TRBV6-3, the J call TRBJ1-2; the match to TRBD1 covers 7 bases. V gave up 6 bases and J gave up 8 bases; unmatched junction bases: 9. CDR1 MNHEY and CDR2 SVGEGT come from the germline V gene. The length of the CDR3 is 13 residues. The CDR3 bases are TGTGCCAGCAGCCCGACAGGGTTTCGGGGCTACACCTTC. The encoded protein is CASSPTGFRGYTF.

CDR3 loop: CASSLAVYSNQPQHF. The CDR3 DNA follows: TGTGCCAGCAGTTTAGCGGTATATAGCAATCAGCCCCAGCATTTT. The chain employs TRBV27 and TRBJ1-5, with unresolved D. This CDR3 spans 15 amino acids. Per germline, CDR1 MNHEY and CDR2 SMNVEV (reference sequence). V was shortened by 2 bases and J by 0 bases, with 8 bases between the two germline ends.

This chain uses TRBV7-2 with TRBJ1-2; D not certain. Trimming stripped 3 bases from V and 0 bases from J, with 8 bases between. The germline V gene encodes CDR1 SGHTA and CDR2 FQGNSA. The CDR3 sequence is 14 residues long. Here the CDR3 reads CASSFGFANYGYTF. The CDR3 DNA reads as TGTGCCAGCAGCTTCGGGTTCGCTAACTATGGCTACACCTTC.

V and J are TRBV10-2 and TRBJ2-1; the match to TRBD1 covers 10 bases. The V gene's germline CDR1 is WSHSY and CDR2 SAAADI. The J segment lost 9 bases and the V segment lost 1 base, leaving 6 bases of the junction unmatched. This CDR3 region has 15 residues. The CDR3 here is CASSELGTGVREQFF. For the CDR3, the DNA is TGCGCCAGCAGTGAGTTGGGGACAGGGGTTCGTGAGCAGTTCTTC.

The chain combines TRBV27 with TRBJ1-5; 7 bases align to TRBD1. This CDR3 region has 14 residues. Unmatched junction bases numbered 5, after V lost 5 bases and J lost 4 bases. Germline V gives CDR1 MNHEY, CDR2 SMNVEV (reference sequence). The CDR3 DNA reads TGTGCCAGCAGTGTGGGACAGATTAATCAGCCCCAGCATTTT. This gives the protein CASSVGQINQPQHF.